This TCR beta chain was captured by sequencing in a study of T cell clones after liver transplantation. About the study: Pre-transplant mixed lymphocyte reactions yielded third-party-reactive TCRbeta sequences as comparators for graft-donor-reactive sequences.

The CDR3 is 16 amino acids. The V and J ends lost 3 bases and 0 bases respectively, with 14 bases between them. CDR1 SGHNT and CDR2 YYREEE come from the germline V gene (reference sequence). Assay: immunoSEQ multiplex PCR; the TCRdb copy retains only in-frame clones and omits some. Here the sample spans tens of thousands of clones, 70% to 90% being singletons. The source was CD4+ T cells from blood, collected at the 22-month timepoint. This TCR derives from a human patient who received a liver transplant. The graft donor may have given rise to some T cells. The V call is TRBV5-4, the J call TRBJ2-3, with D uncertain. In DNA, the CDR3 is TGTGCCAGCAGCTCTTACCGAGCCTCTAGCACAGATACGCAGTATTTT. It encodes CASSSYRASSTDTQYF.